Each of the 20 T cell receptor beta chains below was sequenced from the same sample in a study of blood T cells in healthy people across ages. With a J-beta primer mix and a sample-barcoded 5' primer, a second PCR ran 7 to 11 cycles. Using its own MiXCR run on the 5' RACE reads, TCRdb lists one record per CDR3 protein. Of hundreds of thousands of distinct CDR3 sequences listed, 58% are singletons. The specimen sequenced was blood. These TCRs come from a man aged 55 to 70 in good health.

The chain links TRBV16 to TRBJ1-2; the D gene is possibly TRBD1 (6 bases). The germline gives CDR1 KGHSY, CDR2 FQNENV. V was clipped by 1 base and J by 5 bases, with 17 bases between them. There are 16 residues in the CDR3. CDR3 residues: CASSQYSPGQGYGYTF. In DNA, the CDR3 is TGTGCCAGCAGCCAATATTCCCCTGGTCAGGGGTATGGCTACACCTTC.

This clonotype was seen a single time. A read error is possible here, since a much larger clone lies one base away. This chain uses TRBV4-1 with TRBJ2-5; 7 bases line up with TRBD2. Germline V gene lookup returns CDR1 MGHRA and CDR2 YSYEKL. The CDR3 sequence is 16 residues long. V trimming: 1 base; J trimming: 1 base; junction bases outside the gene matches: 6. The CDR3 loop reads CASSQGVSGSQETQYF. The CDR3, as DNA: TGCGCCAGCAGCCAAGGAGTTAGCGGGTCCCAAGAGACCCAGTACTTC.

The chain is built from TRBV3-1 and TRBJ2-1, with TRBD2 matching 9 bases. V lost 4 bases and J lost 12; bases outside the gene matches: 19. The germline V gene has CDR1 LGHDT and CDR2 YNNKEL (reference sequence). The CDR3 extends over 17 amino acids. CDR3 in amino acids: CASSPGNGGGASDTQFF. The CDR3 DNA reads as TGTGCCAGCAGCCCCGGCAACGGCGGGGGGGCATCAGATACGCAGTTCTTC.

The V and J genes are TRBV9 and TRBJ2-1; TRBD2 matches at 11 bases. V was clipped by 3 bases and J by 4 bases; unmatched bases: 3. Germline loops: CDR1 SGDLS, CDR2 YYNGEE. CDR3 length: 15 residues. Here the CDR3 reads CASSALAGGYNEQFF. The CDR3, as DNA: TGTGCCAGCAGCGCCCTAGCGGGGGGTTACAATGAGCAGTTCTTC.

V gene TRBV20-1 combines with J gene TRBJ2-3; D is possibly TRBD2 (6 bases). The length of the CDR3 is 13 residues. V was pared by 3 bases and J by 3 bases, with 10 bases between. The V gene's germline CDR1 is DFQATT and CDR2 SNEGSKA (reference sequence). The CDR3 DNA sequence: TGCAGTGCTAGTGGTCGGGGGACAGATACGCAGTATTTT. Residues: CSASGRGTDTQYF.

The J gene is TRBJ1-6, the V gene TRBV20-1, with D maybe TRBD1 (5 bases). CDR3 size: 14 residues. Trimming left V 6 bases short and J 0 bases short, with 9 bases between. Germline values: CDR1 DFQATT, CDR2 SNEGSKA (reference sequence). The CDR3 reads CSAGEGSYNSPLHF. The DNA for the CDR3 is TGCAGTGCAGGGGAGGGCTCCTATAATTCACCCCTCCACTTT.

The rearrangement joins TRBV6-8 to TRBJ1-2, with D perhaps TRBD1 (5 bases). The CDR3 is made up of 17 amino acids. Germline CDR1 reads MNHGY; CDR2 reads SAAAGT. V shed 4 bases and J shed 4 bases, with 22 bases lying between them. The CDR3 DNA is TGTGCCAGCAGTTTTCGTGGCCAGGGCCTTAGGGGCTATGGCTACACCTTC. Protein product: CASSFRGQGLRGYGYTF.

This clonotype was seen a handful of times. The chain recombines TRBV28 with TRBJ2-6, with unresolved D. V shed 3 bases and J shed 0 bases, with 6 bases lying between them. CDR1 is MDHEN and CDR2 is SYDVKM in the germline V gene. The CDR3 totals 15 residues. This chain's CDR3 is CASSLMVSGANVLTF. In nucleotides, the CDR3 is TGTGCCAGCAGTTTGATGGTCTCTGGGGCCAACGTCCTGACTTTC.

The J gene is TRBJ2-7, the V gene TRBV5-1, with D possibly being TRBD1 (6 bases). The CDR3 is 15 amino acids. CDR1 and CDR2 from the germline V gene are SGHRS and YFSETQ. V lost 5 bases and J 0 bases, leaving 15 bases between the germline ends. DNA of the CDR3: TGCGCCAGCAGACGTACAGGGTCGGACTCCTACGAGCAGTACTTC. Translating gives CASRRTGSDSYEQYF.

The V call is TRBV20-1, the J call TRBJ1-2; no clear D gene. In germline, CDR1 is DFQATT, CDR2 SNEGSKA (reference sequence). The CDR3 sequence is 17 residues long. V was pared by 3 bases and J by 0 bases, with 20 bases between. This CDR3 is CSASEGLSPLSNYGYTF. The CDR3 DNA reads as TGCAGTGCTAGTGAAGGGCTGTCCCCACTCTCTAACTATGGCTACACCTTC.

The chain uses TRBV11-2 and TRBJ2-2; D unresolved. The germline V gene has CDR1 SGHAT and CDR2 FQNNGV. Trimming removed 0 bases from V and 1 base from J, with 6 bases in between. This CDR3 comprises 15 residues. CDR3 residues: CASSLERQNTGELFF. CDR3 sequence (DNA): TGTGCCAGCAGCTTAGAACGACAGAACACCGGGGAGCTGTTTTTT.

The CDR3 region is CSAPSGGGSNQPQHF. The CDR3 bases are TGCAGTGCCCCCTCGGGGGGAGGCAGCAATCAGCCCCAGCATTTT. V gene TRBV20-1 combines with J gene TRBJ1-5, with D maybe TRBD1 (5 bases). The germline CDR1 and CDR2 sequences are DFQATT and SNEGSKA (reference sequence). The germline V and J ends were trimmed by 6 bases and 1 base, with 16 bases remaining between them. The CDR3 runs to 15 residues.

For the CDR3, the DNA is TGCAGTGCTAGAACCCCCTACGAGCAGTACTTC. Residues: CSARTPYEQYF. V and J are TRBV20-1 and TRBJ2-7; no firm D call. Trimming left V 2 bases short and J 2 bases short, with 4 bases between. Germline CDR1 reads DFQATT; CDR2 reads SNEGSKA (reference sequence). The CDR3 totals 11 residues.

The CDR3 nucleotides are TGTGCCAGCACCCAGGGGACACCCCTCCACTTT. It codes for CASTQGTPLHF. V gene TRBV6-2 or TRBV6-3 combines with J gene TRBJ1-6; a possible D gene is TRBD1 (6 bases). CDR3 length: 11 residues. CDR1 and CDR2 from the germline V gene are MNHEY and SVGEGT. V dropped 7 bases and J dropped 11 bases, with 9 bases sitting between them.

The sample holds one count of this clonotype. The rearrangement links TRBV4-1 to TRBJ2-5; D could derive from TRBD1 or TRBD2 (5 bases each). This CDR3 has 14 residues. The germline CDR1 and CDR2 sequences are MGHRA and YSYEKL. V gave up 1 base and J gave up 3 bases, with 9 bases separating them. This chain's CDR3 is CASSQGGTKETQYF. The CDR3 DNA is TGCGCCAGCAGCCAAGGGGGGACGAAAGAGACCCAGTACTTC.

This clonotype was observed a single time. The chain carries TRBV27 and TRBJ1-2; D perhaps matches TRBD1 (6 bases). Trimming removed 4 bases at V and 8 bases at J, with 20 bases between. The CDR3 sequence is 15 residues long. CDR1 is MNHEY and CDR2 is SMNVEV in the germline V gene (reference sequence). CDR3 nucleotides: TGTGCCAGCAGTTCATCGGGGGGGCTGGGGTACGGCTACACCTTC. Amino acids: CASSSSGGLGYGYTF.

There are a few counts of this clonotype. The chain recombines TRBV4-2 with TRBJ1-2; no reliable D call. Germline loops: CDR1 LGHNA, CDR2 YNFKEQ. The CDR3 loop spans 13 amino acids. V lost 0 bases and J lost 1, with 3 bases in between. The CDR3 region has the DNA TGTGCCAGCAGCCAAGATGATAACTATGGCTACACCTTC. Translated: CASSQDDNYGYTF.

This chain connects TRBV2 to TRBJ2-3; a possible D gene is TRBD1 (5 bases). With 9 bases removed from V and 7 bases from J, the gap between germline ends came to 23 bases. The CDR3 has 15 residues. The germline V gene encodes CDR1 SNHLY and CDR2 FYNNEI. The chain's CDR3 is CASSQDSQCGNTQYF. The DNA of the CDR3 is TGTGCCAGTTCTCAAGACAGTCAATGTGGAAATACGCAGTATTTT.

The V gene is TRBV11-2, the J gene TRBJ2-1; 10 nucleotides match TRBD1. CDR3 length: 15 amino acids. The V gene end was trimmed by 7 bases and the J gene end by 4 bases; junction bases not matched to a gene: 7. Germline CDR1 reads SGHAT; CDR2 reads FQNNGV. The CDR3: CASNSGDRGYNEQFF. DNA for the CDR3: TGTGCCAGCAATTCCGGGGACAGGGGATACAATGAGCAGTTCTTC.

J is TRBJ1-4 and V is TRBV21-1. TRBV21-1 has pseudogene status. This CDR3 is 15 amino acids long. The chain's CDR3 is CASSKWGGENEKLFF. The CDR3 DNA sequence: TGTGCCAGCAGCAAATGGGGAGGGGAGAATGAAAAACTGTTTTTT.